This T cell receptor beta chain was recorded in a study of control samples from healthy donors and cancer patients. The CDR3 has 15 residues. Unmatched junction bases numbered 10, after V lost 5 bases and J lost 9 bases. Per germline, CDR1 SEHNR and CDR2 FQNEAQ (reference sequence). Sequenced by immunoSEQ multiplex PCR; TCRdb stores in-frame clones only, minus some. This table has more than 50,000 clones, roughly nine tenths appearing once. The chain joins TRBV7-9 to TRBJ1-6; 7 nucleotides match TRBD1. Sequencing was done on a sample of PBMCs. The clonotype was recovered from a woman aged 50 to 60 with colorectal cancer. For the CDR3, the DNA is TGTGCCAGCAGCAAAATGACAGGGCGAAGTTCACCCCTCCACTTT. This translates into CASSKMTGRSSPLHF.